This T cell receptor (beta chain) was retrieved from a study of cytomegalovirus exposure and HLA in healthy donors. Assay: immunoSEQ multiplex PCR; the TCRdb copy retains only in-frame clones and omits some. The table records 130,000 to 150,000 clones, about 90% of them present only once. There are 16 residues in the CDR3. Germline V CDR1 and CDR2: MGHRA, YSYEKL. Trimming removed 1 base from V and 6 bases from J, with 18 bases in between. The chain uses TRBV4-1 and TRBJ1-2, with a possible D match to TRBD1 (5 bases). Sequenced: PBMCs. This sequence was found in a woman younger than 45 in good health and CMV-seropositive. CDR3 loop: CASSQVVTLEGHGYTF. CDR3 DNA sequence: TGCGCCAGCAGCCAAGTGGTGACACTGGAGGGGCATGGCTACACCTTC.